This TCR beta chain came from a study of monozygotic twins with inflammatory bowel disease. Study-level results: Varied immunosuppressive treatments among patients may have increased repertoire variability. Support for a single strong signal or clonotype associated with IBD was absent.

Reanalyzing the 5' RACE reads, TCRdb keeps one entry per CDR3 protein, without DNA. The table counts about 210,000 distinct CDR3 sequences; roughly 1.5% lies in the top ten. Concerning this clonotype itself: Its specificity is unknown.

Germline V CDR1 and CDR2: SGHRS, YFSETQ. The length of the CDR3 is 17 residues. This receptor was obtained from a human donor with ulcerative colitis or Crohn's disease, or a healthy co-twin of an affected twin (not recorded which). The chain combines TRBV5-1 with TRBJ2-2; TCRdb indicates TRBD2, and absent DNA this call remains unverified. Sequenced sample: blood. CDR3: CASSRSGLAGNTGELFF.